Shown below are 27 T cell receptor beta chains from a single sample sequenced in a study of blood T cell repertoires in COVID-19. Profiled with immunoSEQ multiplex PCR; TCRdb holds only in-frame clones, not every one. This table holds a few hundred thousand clones, around 90% found once. What was sequenced was PBMCs or T cells enriched from blood (not recorded which). Receptor source: a man in his thirties or forties who had been exposed to COVID-19.

This clone was detected only once. The chain carries TRBV9 and TRBJ2-3, with TRBD2 identical over 8 bases. In germline, CDR1 is SGDLS, CDR2 YYNGEE. V dropped 0 bases and J dropped 2; count of bases not matched to a gene: 5. The CDR3 is made up of 16 amino acids. The CDR3 spells CASSVDAGGVTDTQYF. The CDR3 DNA is TGTGCCAGCAGCGTAGATGCGGGGGGAGTCACAGATACGCAGTATTTT.

The chain uses TRBV7-9 and TRBJ2-5; 7 bases map to TRBD1. The V and J ends lost 3 bases and 1 base, in that order; junction bases with no gene match: 8. This CDR3 is built from 16 residues. The germline V gene encodes CDR1 SEHNR and CDR2 FQNEAQ (reference sequence). CDR3 DNA sequence: TGTGCCAGCAGCTTGGTAATAACAGGGGCCCAAGAGACCCAGTACTTC. Its protein product is CASSLVITGAQETQYF.

The V gene is TRBV28, the J gene TRBJ2-5; D unresolved. Trimming removed 3 bases at V and 6 bases at J, with 14 bases between. This CDR3 region has 14 residues. Germline V gene data show CDR1 as MDHEN and CDR2 as SYDVKM. The CDR3 DNA sequence: TGTGCCAGCAGTTTTGGGCAGGCTGGAAAGACCCAGTACTTC. As protein: CASSFGQAGKTQYF.

The chain employs TRBV7-9 and TRBJ2-1, with a tentative D call TRBD1 (6 bases). Trimming removed 4 bases at V and 9 bases at J, with 22 bases between. The length of the CDR3 is 16 residues. Germline loops: CDR1 SEHNR, CDR2 FQNEAQ (reference sequence). CDR3 nucleotide sequence: TGTGCCAGCAGCTCTGGCCGGGACACCGCGTTGTTTGAGCAGTTCTTC. Translation: CASSSGRDTALFEQFF.

The chain couples TRBV25-1 to TRBJ1-1; D gene uncertain. This CDR3 has 10 amino acids. V shed 4 bases and J shed 8 bases, with 5 bases lying between them. From germline, CDR1 is MGHDK and CDR2 SYGVNS. The CDR3 region is CASSAGEAFF. The CDR3 coding sequence is TGTGCCAGCAGTGCCGGGGAAGCTTTCTTT.

The V and J genes are TRBV5-1 and TRBJ1-3, with 7 positions matching TRBD1. CDR3 size: 14 residues. V dropped 5 bases and J dropped 2; count of bases not matched to a gene: 4. The V gene's germline CDR1 is SGHRS and CDR2 YFSETQ. The CDR3: CASRYRGPGNTIYF. As DNA, the CDR3 is TGCGCCAGCAGGTACAGGGGACCTGGAAACACCATATATTTT.

The count of this clone is one. The gene calls are TRBV10-1 and TRBJ2-5; 8 nucleotides agree with TRBD1. The CDR3 has 15 amino acids. J was trimmed by 5 bases and V by 3 bases; bases with no gene match: 8. CDR1 is WNHNN and CDR2 is SYGVQD in the germline V gene (reference sequence). CDR3 residues: CASSDQRTGRETQYF. The CDR3 bases are TGCGCCAGCAGTGACCAGAGGACAGGGCGCGAGACCCAGTACTTC.

The chain recombines TRBV7-9 with TRBJ2-7, with a possible D match to TRBD2 (6 bases). Germline V gene lookup returns CDR1 SEHNR and CDR2 FQNEAQ (reference sequence). The germline V and J ends were trimmed by 0 bases and 7 bases, with 10 bases remaining between them. CDR3 length: 13 residues. CDR3 sequence: CASSLAGRWEQYF. The CDR3 nucleotides read TGTGCCAGCAGCTTAGCGGGGAGGTGGGAGCAGTACTTC.

J is TRBJ2-7 and V is TRBV28, with a weak D call TRBD1 (6 bases). The CDR3 contains 14 residues. Looked up from germline, CDR1 is MDHEN and CDR2 is SYDVKM. Trimming shortened V by 5 bases and J by 2 bases, and 13 bases separated the two germline ends. In DNA, the CDR3 is TGTGCCAGCAGTATCCCCAGGGGCACCTACGAGCAGTACTTC. Translation: CASSIPRGTYEQYF. Full variable domain (rest looked up from reference TRBV28 and TRBJ2-7): DVKVTQSSRYLVKRTGEKVFLECVQDMDHENMFWYRQDPGLGLRLIYFSYDVKMKEKGDIPEGYSVSREKKERFSLILESASTNQTSMYLCASSIPRGTYEQYFGPGTRLTVT.

The V and J genes are TRBV4-2 and TRBJ1-6, with a possible D match to TRBD1 (5 bases). The CDR3 has 15 residues. Per the germline V gene, CDR1 is LGHNA and CDR2 is YNFKEQ. Trimming pared 1 base from V and 8 bases from J, leaving 12 bases between. Here the CDR3 reads CASSQVGGRDSPLHF. DNA for the CDR3: TGTGCCAGCAGCCAAGTGGGGGGTCGGGATTCACCCCTCCACTTT.

The chain joins TRBV4-1 to TRBJ2-5, with D hard to call. CDR1 is MGHRA, CDR2 YSYEKL, per germline. The CDR3 contains 16 residues. Trimming took off 0 bases at V and 5 bases at J, with 16 bases between the two ends. CDR3 sequence reads: CASSQDLMTLKETQYF. In DNA form, the CDR3 reads TGCGCCAGCAGCCAAGATCTCATGACTCTGAAGGAGACCCAGTACTTC.

This clone was detected once. CDR3: CASQPRTDNYGYTF. The CDR3 coding sequence is TGCGCCAGCCAACCTCGGACAGATAACTATGGCTACACCTTC. V is TRBV5-1 and J is TRBJ1-2; TRBD1 might be the D (6 bases). The CDR3 covers 14 residues. V lost 7 bases, J lost 1 base, and 14 bases lay in between. Germline values: CDR1 SGHRS, CDR2 YFSETQ.

The rearrangement joins TRBV7-8 to TRBJ2-7; the match to TRBD2 covers 10 bases. V lost 1 base to trimming and J lost 3 bases; unmatched junction nucleotides: 3. Germline CDR1 and CDR2: SGHVS and FQNEAQ. The CDR3 contains 15 residues. The CDR3: CASSLGTSGLYEQYF. The CDR3 region has the DNA TGTGCCAGCAGCTTAGGGACTAGCGGTCTCTACGAGCAGTACTTC.

The rearrangement links TRBV3-1 (or the pseudogene TRBV3-2) to TRBJ1-2; TRBD1 matches at 10 bases. The CDR3 consists of 15 residues. The germline gives CDR1 LGHDT, CDR2 YNNKEL (reference sequence). The V and J ends lost 4 bases and 7 bases, in that order; junction bases with no gene match: 9. The CDR3 here is CASSPTKDRGAGYTF. DNA of the CDR3: TGTGCCAGCAGCCCGACCAAGGACAGGGGGGCTGGCTACACCTTC.

V gene TRBV6-6 combines with J gene TRBJ2-1; 9 nucleotides align to TRBD2. This CDR3 spans 15 amino acids. V was pared by 8 bases and J by 10 bases, with 15 bases of the junction left unmatched. Germline V gene lookup returns CDR1 MNHNY and CDR2 SVGAGI (reference sequence). CDR3 in DNA: TGTGCCAGCCGTCGAACGTTAGCGGGGGTAGAAGAGCAGTTCTTC. Protein sequence: CASRRTLAGVEEQFF.

V gene TRBV18 combines with J gene TRBJ1-5, with TRBD1 matching over 7 bases. This CDR3 is 17 amino acids long. With V trimmed by 4 bases and J by 5 bases, 14 bases remained unmatched. The V gene's germline CDR1 is KGHSH and CDR2 LQKENI. The CDR3 region is CASSLQDRTGSHQPQHF. CDR3 bases: TGTGCCAGCTCACTTCAAGACCGGACAGGATCTCATCAGCCCCAGCATTTT.

The chain uses TRBV7-6 and TRBJ1-4; D is unclear. V was cut by 4 bases and J by 0 bases, with 6 bases left in between. Germline V gene sequence: CDR1 SGHVS, CDR2 FNYEAQ. This CDR3 spans 14 amino acids. CDR3 nucleotide sequence: TGTGCCAGCAGCTGGCAACCAACTAATGAAAAACTGTTTTTT. Translating it yields CASSWQPTNEKLFF.

V usage is TRBV6-2 or TRBV6-3 and J usage is TRBJ1-1, with 7 bases aligning to TRBD1. The CDR3 contains 17 residues. V was pared by 6 bases and J by 1 base, with 14 bases of the junction left unmatched. CDR1 and CDR2 (germline): MNHEY, SVGEGT. This CDR3 reads CASSPGTVPPWNTEAFF. DNA for the CDR3: TGTGCCAGCAGCCCCGGGACAGTCCCTCCTTGGAACACTGAAGCTTTCTTT.

The V gene is TRBV7-2, the J gene TRBJ2-3; TRBD2 aligns across 14 bases. Trimming removed 4 bases from V and 0 bases from J; junction bases left unmatched: 6. The CDR3 sequence is 18 residues long. Germline V gives CDR1 SGHTA, CDR2 FQGNSA. CDR3: CASSSRTSGGTSTDTQYF. DNA for the CDR3: TGTGCCAGCAGCTCCCGGACTAGCGGGGGGACTAGCACAGATACGCAGTATTTT.

Details on this clone: The junction does not match germline at one end; this may be a read error. The chain is built from TRBV7-9 and TRBJ2-5; 9 nucleotides agree with TRBD2. Germline CDR1 SEHNR, CDR2 FQNEAQ (reference sequence). The CDR3 is 14 residues long. The CDR3 spells CASSIAGEAETQYF. The CDR3 bases are TGTGCCAGCAGCATAGCGGGGGAGGCGGAGACCCAGTACTTC.

This clone is a singleton in its sample. The chain has TRBV11-2 and TRBJ1-4, with TRBD1 matching 7 bases. The CDR3 covers 15 residues. From germline, CDR1 is SGHAT and CDR2 FQNNGV. The V gene end was trimmed by 5 bases and the J gene end by 1 base; junction bases not matched to a gene: 4. The CDR3 reads CASSAYRGTNEKLFF. Written as DNA, the CDR3 is TGTGCCAGCAGCGCCTACAGGGGAACTAATGAAAAACTGTTTTTT.

The chain couples TRBV19 to TRBJ2-2; 7 bases line up with TRBD2. The CDR3 is 15 residues long. CDR1 and CDR2 from the germline V gene are LNHDA and SQIVND (reference sequence). V dropped 2 bases and J dropped 6; count of bases not matched to a gene: 6. The CDR3 nucleotides are TGTGCCAGTAGTATATACGGGAGGAAGGCCGGGGAGCTGTTTTTT. Protein sequence: CASSIYGRKAGELFF.

This clone was seen a single time. V and J are TRBV4-2 and TRBJ1-2; 10 bases align to TRBD1. Germline V gene data show CDR1 as LGHNA and CDR2 as YNFKEQ. V shed 7 bases, J shed 8 bases, and the junction held 13 bases outside the gene matches. The CDR3 is made up of 15 amino acids. CDR3 amino acids: CASTPPFSTGGGYTF. CDR3 sequence (DNA): TGTGCCAGCACTCCACCTTTCTCGACAGGGGGCGGCTACACCTTC.

This sequence joins TRBV15 and TRBJ1-4; 12 bases are a match to TRBD1. Germline V lookup: CDR1 LNHNV, CDR2 YYDKDF (reference sequence). V gave up 7 bases and J gave up 10 bases; unmatched junction bases: 7. CDR3 size: 14 residues. The CDR3 coding sequence is TGTGCCACCATACCCGGGACAGGGGGCAGAAAACTGTTTTTT. Encoded protein: CATIPGTGGRKLFF.

The rearrangement links TRBV5-6 to TRBJ1-2; possible D gene TRBD1, 6 bases. V lost 3 bases and J 8 bases, leaving 20 bases between the germline ends. The CDR3 runs 15 residues. The germline V gene encodes CDR1 SGHDT and CDR2 YYEEEE. In nucleotides, the CDR3 is TGTGCCAGCAGCTACGTCCCGGGACAAGATTTAGGCTACACCTTC. Translating it yields CASSYVPGQDLGYTF.

The chain links TRBV11-1 to TRBJ1-1; D gene uncertain. The CDR3 runs to 14 residues. Germline CDR1 SGHAT, CDR2 FQDESV (reference sequence). V shed 2 bases and J shed 10 bases, with 17 bases lying between them. The CDR3 region is CASSLPFPGSVAFF. The CDR3 nucleotides read TGTGCCAGCAGCTTACCCTTTCCAGGTAGCGTAGCTTTCTTT.

This clone is a singleton in its sample. This chain links TRBV18 with TRBJ1-3; 8 bases agree with TRBD1. Germline CDR1 and CDR2: KGHSH and LQKENI. The CDR3 is 16 residues long. J lost 0 bases, V lost 3 bases, and 4 bases had no gene match. This chain's CDR3 is CASSPGQGISGNTIYF. The CDR3 DNA reads as TGTGCCAGCTCACCCGGACAGGGAATCTCTGGAAACACCATATATTTT. Complete variable domain (other parts from reference TRBV18 and TRBJ1-3): NAGVMQNPRHLVRRRGQEARLRCSPMKGHSHVYWYRQLPEEGLKFMVYLQKENIIDESGMPKERFSAEFPKEGPSILRIQQVVRGDSAAYFCASSPGQGISGNTIYFGEGSWLTVV.